Each of the 17 T cell receptor beta chains below was sequenced from the same sample in a study of molecular identifiers for immune sequencing clone quantification (dated by TCRdb to the late 2010s). Receptor amplification or capture employed PCR. The instrument given in TCRdb is Illumina HiSeq 4000. TCRdb reran the public reads through fastp at Q25 and MiXCR, keeping productive beta chains. Each entry merges the rows of one CDR3 protein and shows their most common DNA and genes. This sample is represented by about 10,000 distinct CDR3 sequences; approximately 20% of them were singletons. The top ten clones comprise around 1.7% of the sample. Sequenced input: naive CD8+ T cells from blood, with Jurkat cell RNA spiked in. The cell subset or site label of this sample denotes: FACS-sorted CD8+CD4-CCR7+CD45RA+ naive T cells. These receptors originate from a human donor in good health. Some libraries in this study had Jurkat cell RNA spiked in.

This clonotype qualifies as medium-sized. The gene calls are TRBV14 and TRBJ2-1; D uncertain. V lost 5 bases, J lost 3 bases, and 11 bases lay in between. Per the germline V gene, CDR1 is SGHDN and CDR2 is FVKESK. This CDR3 comprises 14 residues. In DNA, the CDR3 is TGTGCCAGCAGCGAGAGTGCCATCTACAATGAGCAGTTCTTC. Translation: CASSESAIYNEQFF.

Many counts were recorded for this clonotype. The V call is TRBV24-1, the J call TRBJ2-1; 10 positions match TRBD1. The germline gives CDR1 KGHDR, CDR2 SFDVKD. J lost 12 bases, V lost 2 bases, and 21 bases had no gene match. The CDR3 extends over 19 amino acids. CDR3 DNA sequence: TGTGCCACCAGTGATTCCATAAGACAGGGGGCTGCCTGGGCAATGGGGCAGTTCTTC. Amino acid sequence: CATSDSIRQGAAWAMGQFF.

Within the sample, this clonotype is medium-sized (0.01 to 0.1%). The V call is TRBV28, the J call TRBJ1-1; D not resolved. This CDR3 has 15 amino acids. Germline V gene sequence: CDR1 MDHEN, CDR2 SYDVKM. Trimming removed 10 bases at V and 3 bases at J, with 21 bases between. The DNA for the CDR3 is TGTGCCACTTCCCACAGTTGGGAGATCGACACTGAAGCTTTCTTT. Residues: CATSHSWEIDTEAFF.

This clonotype is medium-sized. V is TRBV10-3 and J is TRBJ2-7; 11 nucleotides agree with TRBD1. From germline, CDR1 is ENHRY and CDR2 SYGVKD. CDR3 size: 14 residues. The V segment lost 8 bases and the J segment 5 bases; nucleotides outside the gene matches: 8. The CDR3 sequence is CAIWPGQGGDEQYF. The CDR3 coding sequence is TGTGCCATCTGGCCGGGACAGGGGGGCGACGAGCAGTACTTC.

By its share, this clonotype is medium-sized. The rearrangement joins TRBV29-1 to TRBJ2-7; tentative D call: TRBD1 (7 bases). This CDR3 region has 13 residues. Trimming left V 7 bases short and J 5 bases short, with 18 bases between. The germline CDR1 and CDR2 sequences are SQVTM and ANQGSEA. The CDR3 here is CSAGDRGPNEQYF. The CDR3 region has the DNA TGCAGCGCGGGGGACAGAGGCCCCAACGAGCAGTACTTC.

In its sample, this clonotype ranks as medium-sized (0.01 to 0.1%). The chain links TRBV4-3 to TRBJ1-1; perhaps TRBD1 as D (5 bases). CDR1 LGHNA and CDR2 YSLEER come from the germline V gene. The CDR3 consists of 13 residues. V lost 5 bases to trimming and J lost 2 bases, with 9 bases between them. As DNA, the CDR3 is TGCGCCAGCAGCGACGGGACTAACACTGAAGCTTTCTTT. This sequence encodes CASSDGTNTEAFF.

Sample share makes this clonotype medium-sized. V is TRBV4-1 and J is TRBJ2-6; 7 positions match TRBD2. Per germline, CDR1 MGHRA and CDR2 YSYEKL. CDR3 length equals 19 residues. V gave up 0 bases and J gave up 0 bases; unmatched junction bases: 8. The CDR3 here is CASSQEPLAVYSGANVLTF. The CDR3 region has the DNA TGCGCCAGCAGCCAAGAACCGCTAGCGGTATACTCTGGGGCCAACGTCCTGACTTTC.

Regarding this clonotype: One base away lies a much larger clone, so this may be a sequencing read error. V usage is TRBV11-2 and J usage is TRBJ2-3; 10 positions match TRBD2. Germline-derived CDR1 and CDR2 are SGHAT and FQNNGV. The CDR3 sequence is 19 residues long. CDR3 DNA sequence: TGTGCCAGCAGCCAGTTTCCGGTTACTAGCGGGGAAAGCACAGGTACGCAGTATTTT. This translates into CASSQFPVTSGESTGTQYF.

This clonotype occurred many times. Sequence at one end of the junction differs from germline and may be a read error. This rearrangement joins TRBV30 to TRBJ2-5; TRBD2 might be the D (6 bases). Germline V gene data show CDR1 as GTSNPN and CDR2 as SVGIG (reference sequence). The CDR3 is made up of 11 amino acids. Written as DNA, the CDR3 is TGTGCCTGGAGTGACAAGGCGGGACCATTATTC. This encodes CAWSDKAGPLF.

The CDR3 DNA reads as TGCAGTGTCTCGCCGGGACTAGCTGGAGTCGAGCAGTACTTC. It yields the protein CSVSPGLAGVEQYF. This chain connects TRBV20-1 to TRBJ2-7; TRBD2 matches at 9 bases. There are 14 residues in the CDR3. The V and J ends lost 7 bases and 6 bases, in that order; junction bases with no gene match: 13. CDR1 DFQATT and CDR2 SNEGSKA come from the germline V gene (reference sequence).

Points on this clonotype: Being one base from a much bigger clone, this may be a read error. V is TRBV7-9 and J is TRBJ2-3, with 7 bases lining up with TRBD2. The J segment lost 6 bases and the V segment lost 4 bases, leaving 19 bases of the junction unmatched. Germline V gives CDR1 SEHNR, CDR2 FQNEAQ (reference sequence). The length of the CDR3 is 18 residues. As DNA, the CDR3 is TGTGCCAGCAGCTCTACATGGGGCGGGAGTGCCGAGGAGGATACGCAGTATTTT. The encoded protein is CASSSTWGGSAEEDTQYF. The whole variable domain, filled in from reference TRBV7-9 and TRBJ2-3, reads DTGVSQNPRHKITKRGQNVTFRCDPISEHNRLYWYRQTLGQGPEFLTYFQNEAQLEKSRLLSDRFSAERPKGSFSTLEIQRTEQGDSAMYLCASSSTWGGSAEEDTQYFGPGTRLTVL.

This clonotype is deemed medium-sized. J is TRBJ2-1 and V is TRBV19; D might be TRBD1 (5 bases). CDR1 and CDR2 from the germline V gene are LNHDA and SQIVND (reference sequence). The V end was cut by 0 bases, the J end by 6 bases, with 24 bases between. This CDR3 comprises 19 residues. Here the CDR3 DNA reads TGTGCCAGTAGTATAGATCGTCGTGGAATTCAGGGTTTTGCCAATGAGCAGTTCTTC. Translation gives CASSIDRRGIQGFANEQFF.

This clonotype appeared a few times. A much larger clone lies a single base off, so this may be a read error. This sequence joins TRBV27 and TRBJ2-2; 7 nucleotides line up with TRBD1. The CDR3 runs to 14 residues. Germline values: CDR1 MNHEY, CDR2 SMNVEV (reference sequence). The CDR3: CASSQTGNTGELLF. CDR3 nucleotides: TGTGCCAGCAGTCAGACAGGGAACACCGGGGAGCTGCTTTTT.

In its sample, this clonotype was seen many times. The chain recombines TRBV27 with TRBJ1-2, with TRBD1 as a possible D gene (5 bases). Germline assignment: CDR1 MNHEY and CDR2 SMNVEV (reference sequence). Between the trimmed V and J ends, which lost 3 bases and 5 bases, there was a span of 10 bases. The CDR3 extends over 13 amino acids. Here the CDR3 DNA reads TGTGCCAGCAGTTTCATAGGGGATTATGGCTACACCTTC. It specifies CASSFIGDYGYTF.

Within the sample, this clonotype is medium-sized. The chain has TRBV24-1 and TRBJ2-3; D gene ambiguous. CDR3 size: 16 residues. V was trimmed by 4 bases and J by 4 bases, leaving 17 bases between them. Germline assignment: CDR1 KGHDR and CDR2 SFDVKD. CDR3 amino acids: CATSEVDISGADTQYF. The CDR3 DNA is TGTGCCACCAGTGAAGTCGACATCTCTGGAGCAGATACGCAGTATTTT.

This clonotype qualifies as medium-sized. V gene TRBV24-1 combines with J gene TRBJ2-3; tentatively, D is TRBD2 (6 bases). There are 16 residues in the CDR3. V was pared by 3 bases and J by 0 bases, with 12 bases between. Germline CDR1 reads KGHDR; CDR2 reads SFDVKD. The CDR3 sequence is CATSDLATVSTDTQYF. For the CDR3, the DNA is TGTGCCACCAGTGATCTAGCGACGGTTAGCACAGATACGCAGTATTTT.

The chain is built from TRBV6-2 or TRBV6-3 and TRBJ2-3, with 7 bases matching TRBD1. Germline CDR1 reads MNHEY; CDR2 reads SVGEGT. CDR3 length equals 18 residues. Germline trimming cut 4 bases from V and 1 base from J; bases unmatched to any gene: 14. The DNA of the CDR3 is TGTGCCAGCAGTTCCACACGGATCGACAGGGCTCGCACAGATACGCAGTATTTT. It codes for CASSSTRIDRARTDTQYF.